This T cell receptor beta chain was captured in a study of T cell repertoires in cytomegalovirus infection. Findings and limits, study-wide: Frequencies of public TCR beta families were cumulated, and this identified carriers of CMV plus the relevant HLA. CMV-specific TCR beta clonotypes restricted by HLA-C dominated the ex vivo response.

TCRdb passed the reads through MiXCR, listing each CDR3 protein once. In the table there are approximately 990,000 distinct CDR3 sequences, roughly 30% of which are singletons. A note on this clonotype: Its specificity is unknown.

The CDR3 consists of 16 residues. V shed 4 bases, J shed 1 base, and the junction held 6 bases outside the gene matches. The genes are TRBV12-3 or TRBV12-4 and TRBJ2-2; 7 positions match TRBD1. The receptor's source is a human donor in good health (CMV status not recorded). Some clones in this sample may be carry-over from other donors' samples. The material was cultured CD8+ T cells from PBMCs, obtained from culture after CMV antigen stimulation. In DNA form, the CDR3 reads TGTGCCAGCAGTTCATGGGACAGACTGAACACCGGGGAGCTGTTTTTT. It is translated as CASSSWDRLNTGELFF.